The 2 T cell receptor beta chains in this list originate from one sample, sequenced in a study of Graves' ophthalmopathy and Graves' hyperthyroidism. Amplification of TCR beta CDR3 regions used RNA transcripts. The first round was an RT-PCR with HTBI primers, and the second round was a multiplex PCR. MiXCR, applied by TCRdb to the multiplex PCR reads, yields one record per CDR3 protein. This sample has some 350,000 distinct CDR3 sequences, with about 15% found just once. Specimen: peripheral blood. These receptors came from an adult woman with stable Graves' hyperthyroidism.

This clonotype has at least ten counts. The gene calls are TRBV28 and TRBJ1-2; D gene uncertain. Per the germline V gene, CDR1 is MDHEN and CDR2 is SYDVKM. The CDR3 extends over 12 amino acids. V lost 3 bases and J lost 7, with 9 bases in between. Here the CDR3 DNA reads TGTGCCAGCAGTTTCCAAGCGTTTGGCTACACCTTC. Translated, it gives CASSFQAFGYTF.

Ten or more counts support this clonotype. The CDR3 loop is CASRVGTSGNTIYF. The CDR3, as DNA: TGTGCCAGCAGAGTCGGGACGAGTGGAAACACCATATATTTT. This chain uses TRBV13 with TRBJ1-3, with D possibly matching TRBD1 (5 bases). CDR1 PRHDT and CDR2 FYEKMQ come from the germline V gene (reference sequence). Trimming left V 6 bases short and J 3 bases short, with 12 bases between. The CDR3 spans 14 residues.